This T cell receptor (beta chain) was recovered during a study of cytomegalovirus exposure and HLA in healthy donors. The PCR contained 60 Vbeta and 13 Jbeta primers. Libraries were prepared by immunoSEQ multiplex PCR; TCRdb keeps only in-frame clonotypes and omits some of them. Of 130,000 or so clones in the sample, about 70% are singletons; the top ten hold less than 2.5%. This CDR3 has 15 residues. The V gene's germline CDR1 is SNHLY and CDR2 FYNNEI. Trimming pared 1 base from V and 1 base from J, leaving 8 bases between. Input material: PBMCs. The receptor was derived from a middle-aged woman in good health and CMV-seropositive. The chain recombines TRBV2 with TRBJ1-5, with a weak D call TRBD1 (5 bases). The CDR3 nucleotides are TGTGCCAGCAGTGAAGAAGGGGCAAGCAATCAGCCCCAGCATTTT. The encoded protein is CASSEEGASNQPQHF.